This T cell receptor (beta chain) was recorded in a study of shared clonotypes between healthy human individuals. Study observations and caveats: Generally, naive subsets came out with larger estimated richness than memory subsets.

As defined, naive CD8 cells were CD45RO-negative and positively selected for CCR7, with terminally differentiated effector memory CD45RA+ cells excluded. The assay was immunoSEQ multiplex PCR, and TCRdb's table has in-frame clones only and misses some. Among hundreds of thousands of clones listed, approximately 95% were seen once. About this clone itself: Its specificity is unknown.

The CDR3 covers 15 residues. V lost 6 bases, J lost 0 bases, and 7 bases stayed unmatched. The V gene's germline CDR1 is MNHEY and CDR2 SMNVEV (reference sequence). The sample consisted of naive CD8+ T cells sorted from blood. The V and J genes are TRBV27 and TRBJ2-7; 8 nucleotides align to TRBD2. This receptor was obtained from a woman in her twenties or thirties in good health. Here the CDR3 DNA reads TGTGCCAGCAGCCTGTCCGGGACTAGCTCCTACGAGCAGTACTTC. This codes for CASSLSGTSSYEQYF.